This passage covers 30 T cell receptor beta chains from one sample sequenced in a study of neoadjuvant anti-PD-1 for oral cavity cancer. Assay used: immunoSEQ multiplex PCR; TCRdb lists only in-frame clones, some missing. The data contain some 9,800 clones, around 62% of them seen just once; the ten biggest clones take up approximately 4%. As for time point: after neoadjuvant nivolumab, at surgical resection. Sequencing was performed on PBMCs, taken after nivolumab (anti-PD-1) treatment. The receptors come from a person aged 40 to 85 with oral cavity squamous cell carcinoma.

This clone was recorded once. The chain combines TRBV5-1 with TRBJ1-1; weak D call: TRBD1 (6 bases). V was pared by 4 bases and J by 1 base, with 17 bases between. CDR1 and CDR2 from the germline V gene are SGHRS and YFSETQ. The CDR3 totals 16 residues. The CDR3 bases are TGCGCCAGCAGCCCGAGGGGGGTTTCCACGAACACTGAAGCTTTCTTT. Residues: CASSPRGVSTNTEAFF.

This clone was seen only a few times. The chain is built from TRBV6-5 and TRBJ1-6; the D gene is possibly TRBD1 (5 bases). The V gene lost 2 bases and the J gene lost 6 bases, with 11 bases spanning the gap. The CDR3 totals 15 residues. Germline CDR1 is MNHEY and CDR2 is SVGAGI. CDR3 sequence reads: CASSYGGDGNSPLHF. The CDR3 bases are TGTGCCAGCAGTTACGGGGGGGACGGTAATTCACCCCTCCACTTT.

The rearrangement links TRBV5-5 to TRBJ1-5; D ambiguous. The CDR3 loop spans 15 amino acids. The germline V and J ends were trimmed by 0 bases and 4 bases, with 11 bases remaining between them. The germline gives CDR1 SGHKS, CDR2 YYEKEE (reference sequence). The CDR3 region is CASSLEGSRNQPQHF. Here the CDR3 DNA reads TGTGCCAGCAGCTTGGAGGGCAGTAGGAATCAGCCCCAGCATTTT.

This sequence joins TRBV10-3 and TRBJ1-6; 7 bases match TRBD1. After removal of 2 bases from V and 5 bases from J, the junction contained 0 bases not matched to a gene. The CDR3 length is 14 residues. The germline CDR1 and CDR2 sequences are ENHRY and SYGVKD. The CDR3 region has the DNA TGTGCCATCAGTGAGGGACAGGATAATTCACCCCTCCACTTT. Translated: CAISEGQDNSPLHF.

The chain couples TRBV19 to TRBJ2-6; 8 bases are shared with TRBD1. Trimming removed 4 bases from V and 1 base from J; junction bases left unmatched: 12. The CDR3 is made up of 19 amino acids. Germline CDR1 and CDR2: LNHDA and SQIVND (reference sequence). In DNA form, the CDR3 reads TGTGCCAGTAGTAGGGGCACCGGGACAGGCCCATCTGGGGCCAACGTCCTGACTTTC. The encoded protein is CASSRGTGTGPSGANVLTF.

J is TRBJ1-3 and V is TRBV4-2; possible D gene TRBD1, 5 bases. The germline gives CDR1 LGHNA, CDR2 YNFKEQ. V was clipped by 3 bases and J by 3 bases, with 18 bases between them. There are 17 residues in the CDR3. CDR3 DNA sequence: TGTGCCAGCAGCCAGCAGCCTGGGGCATTGGGTGGAAACACCATATATTTT. It codes for CASSQQPGALGGNTIYF.

This clone has more than one count but fewer than ten. J is TRBJ1-1 and V is TRBV28, with 8 bases identical to TRBD1. The trim removed 3 bases at V and 11 bases at J, leaving 8 bases unmatched. The CDR3 is 13 residues long. CDR1 and CDR2 from the germline V gene are MDHEN and SYDVKM. CDR3 sequence (DNA): TGTGCCAGCAGTTTTCCGTACAGGGGGGACGCTTTCTTT. As protein: CASSFPYRGDAFF.

The rearrangement uses TRBV2 and TRBJ2-2; TRBD1 aligns across 7 bases. The CDR3 length is 14 residues. After removal of 10 bases from V and 4 bases from J, the junction contained 9 bases not matched to a gene. The germline CDR1 and CDR2 sequences are SNHLY and FYNNEI. The CDR3 nucleotides read TGTGCCACCACCGGACAGGTTGTCACCGGGGAGCTGTTTTTT. It is translated as CATTGQVVTGELFF.

This clone turned up a few times. The rearrangement joins TRBV27 to TRBJ1-3; the D is unclear. Germline V lookup: CDR1 MNHEY, CDR2 SMNVEV (reference sequence). The CDR3 runs 12 residues. Trimming took 6 bases from V and 4 from J, leaving 7 bases between them. CDR3 nucleotide sequence: TGTGCCAGCAGCCTACGGGGAAACACCATATATTTT. Amino acid sequence: CASSLRGNTIYF.

This chain connects TRBV27 to TRBJ2-7; 7 nucleotides align to TRBD2. Trimming removed 4 bases from V and 7 bases from J; junction bases left unmatched: 4. In germline, CDR1 is MNHEY, CDR2 SMNVEV (reference sequence). CDR3 length: 12 amino acids. Here the CDR3 DNA reads TGTGCCAGCAGTTCTCTAGCGGAGGAGCAGTACTTC. Protein: CASSSLAEEQYF.

This chain connects TRBV27 to TRBJ1-3; 8 bases align to TRBD1. After removal of 8 bases from V and 0 bases from J, the junction contained 21 bases not matched to a gene. Germline loops: CDR1 MNHEY, CDR2 SMNVEV (reference sequence). CDR3 length: 20 residues. The CDR3 region is CASPATGTGASTDSGNTIYF. DNA for the CDR3: TGTGCCAGCCCCGCCACCGGGACAGGAGCGTCGACTGACTCTGGAAACACCATATATTTT.

The chain employs TRBV2 and TRBJ2-7; possible D gene TRBD1, 5 bases. The germline V and J ends were trimmed by 3 bases and 6 bases, with 12 bases remaining between them. The CDR3 contains 13 residues. From germline, CDR1 is SNHLY and CDR2 FYNNEI. The DNA of the CDR3 is TGTGCCAGCAGTGATGTCAGGGTGGGCGAGCAGTACTTC. The encoded protein is CASSDVRVGEQYF.

This clone was seen more than once but under ten times. V usage is TRBV25-1 and J usage is TRBJ1-5; D gene uncertain. V shed 4 bases and J shed 6 bases, with 13 bases lying between them. Germline V gene lookup returns CDR1 MGHDK and CDR2 SYGVNS. The CDR3 consists of 14 residues. For the CDR3, the DNA is TGTGCCAGCAGTGGCCGGGCTTGGGGTCAGCCCCAGCATTTT. This gives the protein CASSGRAWGQPQHF. The full variable domain, its missing parts supplied by reference TRBV25-1 and TRBJ1-5, is EADIYQTPRYLVIGTGKKITLECSQTMGHDKMYWYQQDPGMELHLIHYSYGVNSTEKGDLSSESTVSRIRTEHFPLTLESARPSHTSQYLCASSGRAWGQPQHFGDGTRLSIL.

The chain is built from TRBV2 and TRBJ2-5, with TRBD2 as a possible D gene (5 bases). Trimming took off 1 base at V and 9 bases at J, with 9 bases between the two ends. Germline CDR1 reads SNHLY; CDR2 reads FYNNEI. The CDR3 extends over 12 amino acids. The CDR3: CASSEGTRSQYF. CDR3 in DNA: TGTGCCAGCAGTGAAGGGACTCGGTCCCAGTACTTC.

V usage is TRBV4-2 and J usage is TRBJ2-1; D is unresolved. The germline V and J ends were trimmed by 1 base and 0 bases, with 7 bases remaining between them. This CDR3 is built from 15 residues. From germline, CDR1 is LGHNA and CDR2 YNFKEQ. CDR3 nucleotide sequence: TGTGCCAGCAGCCAAGGTCGGTCCTCCTACAATGAGCAGTTCTTC. Encoded protein: CASSQGRSSYNEQFF.

The chain uses TRBV5-1 and TRBJ2-5; D is unclear. Germline CDR1 SGHRS, CDR2 YFSETQ. The CDR3 contains 13 residues. The V end was cut by 3 bases, the J end by 1 base, with 7 bases between. Written as DNA, the CDR3 is TGCGCCAGCAGCTCAATCCCCCAAGAGACCCAGTACTTC. Its translation: CASSSIPQETQYF.

The rearrangement uses TRBV7-2 and TRBJ2-5, with TRBD1 matching over 7 bases. Germline CDR1 SGHTA, CDR2 FQGNSA. This CDR3 has 15 residues. V lost 7 bases, J lost 1 base, and 9 bases stayed unmatched. CDR3 bases: TGTGCCAGCACTCTAGTAGACAGGGCCCAAGAGACCCAGTACTTC. Amino acids: CASTLVDRAQETQYF.

CDR3 loop: CASSPGTSGGNQETQYF. The CDR3 nucleotides read TGTGCCAGCAGCCCCGGGACTAGCGGGGGCAACCAAGAGACCCAGTACTTC. V usage is TRBV4-2 and J usage is TRBJ2-5; 14 bases fit TRBD2. Trimming took 4 bases from V and 0 from J; bases not matched to a gene: 4. The CDR3 length is 17 residues. Germline values: CDR1 LGHNA, CDR2 YNFKEQ.

This clone was seen only a few times. This chain links TRBV10-3 with TRBJ2-2; TRBD1 matches at 8 bases. Germline V gives CDR1 ENHRY, CDR2 SYGVKD. J gave up 3 bases and V 10 bases, and 4 bases lay outside the gene matches. The CDR3 spans 13 residues. The DNA for the CDR3 is TGTGCCACAAAGACAGGGGACACCGGGGAGCTGTTTTTT. Residues: CATKTGDTGELFF.

The chain carries TRBV5-1 and TRBJ2-7, with 10 bases that match TRBD1. The V segment lost 4 bases and the J segment 6 bases; nucleotides outside the gene matches: 13. CDR3 length equals 16 residues. CDR1 and CDR2 (germline): SGHRS, YFSETQ. The CDR3 sequence: CASSDTTGTGASEQYF. The CDR3 DNA reads as TGCGCCAGCAGCGATACGACCGGGACAGGGGCTAGCGAGCAGTACTTC.

V gene TRBV5-1 combines with J gene TRBJ1-2; TRBD1 agrees at 7 bases. J lost 3 bases, V lost 4 bases, and 18 bases had no gene match. The CDR3 is 18 residues long. Germline V gene data show CDR1 as SGHRS and CDR2 as YFSETQ. The CDR3 region has the DNA TGCGCCAGCAGCATTTACAGGGGTTCGGCAACCGGGGACTATGGCTACACCTTC. It encodes CASSIYRGSATGDYGYTF.

V and J are TRBV28 and TRBJ1-1; D gene ambiguous. V shed 6 bases and J shed 0 bases, with 11 bases lying between them. Germline CDR1 reads MDHEN; CDR2 reads SYDVKM. CDR3 length: 14 amino acids. The CDR3 region is CASRLVAVNTEAFF. CDR3 DNA: TGTGCCAGCAGGCTTGTGGCGGTGAACACTGAAGCTTTCTTT. The full variable domain, its missing parts supplied by reference TRBV28 and TRBJ1-1, is DVKVTQSSRYLVKRTGEKVFLECVQDMDHENMFWYRQDPGLGLRLIYFSYDVKMKEKGDIPEGYSVSREKKERFSLILESASTNQTSMYLCASRLVAVNTEAFFGQGTRLTVV.

V is TRBV25-1 and J is TRBJ1-4; D unclear. CDR1 and CDR2 (germline): MGHDK, SYGVNS. With 1 base removed from V and 7 bases from J, the gap between germline ends came to 13 bases. This CDR3 has 15 residues. This CDR3 is CASSESEGWGEKLFF. CDR3 DNA sequence: TGTGCCAGCAGTGAATCGGAGGGATGGGGTGAAAAACTGTTTTTT.

The rearrangement joins TRBV14 to TRBJ1-1; TRBD1 is a possible D gene (6 bases). The V gene lost 2 bases and the J gene lost 11 bases, with 15 bases spanning the gap. The CDR3 runs to 13 residues. Germline V gene data show CDR1 as SGHDN and CDR2 as FVKESK. The CDR3 region has the DNA TGTGCCAGCAGCCAAAGGGGGGCCAGATGGGCTTTCTTT. It codes for CASSQRGARWAFF.

V is TRBV7-8 and J is TRBJ2-1; maybe TRBD2 (6 bases). The CDR3 contains 15 residues. V lost 1 base, J lost 3 bases, and 10 bases lay in between. Per the germline V gene, CDR1 is SGHVS and CDR2 is FQNEAQ. The CDR3 DNA reads as TGTGCCAGCAGCTTAGTTGGGGACTTCTACAATGAGCAGTTCTTC. Protein: CASSLVGDFYNEQFF.

This sequence joins TRBV5-6 and TRBJ1-6, with a tentative D call TRBD1 (6 bases). V lost 5 bases to trimming and J lost 7 bases, with 10 bases between them. The length of the CDR3 is 13 residues. The germline gives CDR1 SGHDT, CDR2 YYEEEE. The CDR3 sequence is CASSLTGNSPLHF. The CDR3 region has the DNA TGTGCCAGCAGTTTAACAGGGAATTCACCCCTCCACTTT.

This sequence joins TRBV5-5 and TRBJ2-3; D possibly corresponds to TRBD2 (6 bases). CDR1 is SGHKS, CDR2 YYEKEE, per germline (reference sequence). The length of the CDR3 is 15 residues. Trimming left V 4 bases short and J 4 bases short, with 16 bases between. CDR3 DNA sequence: TGTGCCAGCAGCCCCACCCTAGCGACCCCAGATACGCAGTATTTT. Protein sequence: CASSPTLATPDTQYF. Full variable domain (rest looked up from reference TRBV5-5 and TRBJ2-3): DAGVTQSPTHLIKTRGQQVTLRCSPISGHKSVSWYQQVLGQGPQFIFQYYEKEERGRGNFPDRFSARQFPNYSSELNVNALLLGDSALYLCASSPTLATPDTQYFGPGTRLTVL.

V and J are TRBV2 and TRBJ2-1, with 11 bases that match TRBD1. The CDR3 has 15 residues. Losses at the gene ends were 6 bases for V and 8 bases for J; bases not matched to a gene: 9. Germline CDR1 and CDR2: SNHLY and FYNNEI. CDR3 protein: CASRRDRGYTDEQFF. The CDR3 nucleotides read TGTGCCAGCAGACGGGACAGGGGGTATACGGATGAGCAGTTCTTC.

V is TRBV28 and J is TRBJ1-2; D may be TRBD1 (5 bases). The germline V and J ends were trimmed by 4 bases and 4 bases, with 10 bases remaining between them. Germline V lookup: CDR1 MDHEN, CDR2 SYDVKM. The CDR3 is 13 amino acids. The CDR3 DNA sequence: TGTGCCAGCAGTTCAGGGTTCCTCTATGGCTACACCTTC. Translating it yields CASSSGFLYGYTF.

By proportion, this clone is medium-sized. The chain uses TRBV5-1 and TRBJ2-3; D possibly corresponds to TRBD2 (6 bases). There are 24 residues in the CDR3. Trimming removed 1 base at V and 0 bases at J, with 36 bases between. CDR1 and CDR2 (germline): SGHRS, YFSETQ. CDR3 nucleotides: TGCGCCAGCAGCTTGAAGGCGAGAAGGGCCGGGTCGGGACTCCTCGGATCTAGCACAGATACGCAGTATTTT. Translation gives CASSLKARRAGSGLLGSSTDTQYF.